Included here is one TCR beta chain sequence, with context. The antigen this receptor binds is unknown. The record has no base qualities; no much larger clone is one base away. Unmatched junction bases come to 5, with V trimmed by 1 base and J by 4 bases. Counted from cysteine to phenylalanine, this CDR3 has 16 amino acids. The retained sequence is limited to the CDR3, 48 bases, with the frame set at the first base. The germline V gene encodes CDR1 SGHVS and CDR2 FNYEAQ. The receptor library was made with PCR. Instrument used: Illumina HiSeq 2500. TCR library preparation used molecular barcoding, with unique molecular identifiers applied to normalize quantification of the TCRbeta repertoire. The public reads were run again by TCRdb, first through fastp at Q25 and then through MiXCR, and only productive beta chains were kept. Identical CDR3 proteins give one entry, which carries the most common genes and DNA. Recorded for this sample are hundreds of thousands of distinct CDR3 sequences; almost 10% of them occurred a single time. The biggest ten clones account for 10% of the sample.

This sample was included in a study of T-cell reconstitution after alpha-beta-depleted transplantation in children (dated by TCRdb to about 2016). Looking at the study overall: T-cell immune reconstitution after TCRalphabeta/CD19-depleted allogeneic hematopoietic cell transplantation in children was quantitatively tracked in the study by means of TCR repertoire profiling.

This receptor was taken from a human donor who donated a stem cell graft to a child with SCID. The specimen was PBMCs from the stem cell graft donor, collected from the stem cell graft. Here the chain combines TRBV7-6 and TRBJ2-3; TRBD2 agrees with 10 junctional bases. In nucleotide form, the sequence is TGTGCCAGCAGCTTAGTGCCTAGCGGGGGATCAGATACGCAGTATTTT. This codes for CASSLVPSGGSDTQYF. Extended through the reference TRBV7-6 and TRBJ2-3 proteins, this CDR3 yields the full variable domain: GAGVSQSPRYKVTKRGQDVALRCDPISGHVSLYWYRQALGQGPEFLTYFNYEAQQDKSGLPNDRFSAERPEGSISTLTIQRTEQRDSAMYRCASSLVPSGGSDTQYFGPGTRLTVL.